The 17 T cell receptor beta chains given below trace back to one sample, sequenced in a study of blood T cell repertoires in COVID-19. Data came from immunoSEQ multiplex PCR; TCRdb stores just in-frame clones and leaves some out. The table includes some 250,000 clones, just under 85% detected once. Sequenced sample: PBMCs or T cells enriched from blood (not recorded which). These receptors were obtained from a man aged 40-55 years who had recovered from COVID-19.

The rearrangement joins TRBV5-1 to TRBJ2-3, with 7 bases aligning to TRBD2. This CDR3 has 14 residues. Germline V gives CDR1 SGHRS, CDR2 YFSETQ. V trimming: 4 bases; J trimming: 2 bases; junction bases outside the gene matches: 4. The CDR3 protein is CASSGGTTTDTQYF. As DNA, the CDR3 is TGCGCCAGCAGCGGAGGGACTACCACAGATACGCAGTATTTT.

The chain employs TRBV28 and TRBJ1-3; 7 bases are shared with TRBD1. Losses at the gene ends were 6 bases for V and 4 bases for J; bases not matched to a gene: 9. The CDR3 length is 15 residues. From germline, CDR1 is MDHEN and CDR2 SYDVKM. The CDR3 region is CASSPPQGGGNTIYF. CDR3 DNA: TGTGCCAGCAGCCCCCCCCAGGGGGGCGGAAACACCATATATTTT.

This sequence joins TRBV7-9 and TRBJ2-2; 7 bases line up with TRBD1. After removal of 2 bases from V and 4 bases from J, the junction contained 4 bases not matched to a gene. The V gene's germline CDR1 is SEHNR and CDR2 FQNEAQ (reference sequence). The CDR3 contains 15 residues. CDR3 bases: TGTGCCAGCAGCTTACGACAGGGCGGCACCGGGGAGCTGTTTTTT. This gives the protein CASSLRQGGTGELFF.

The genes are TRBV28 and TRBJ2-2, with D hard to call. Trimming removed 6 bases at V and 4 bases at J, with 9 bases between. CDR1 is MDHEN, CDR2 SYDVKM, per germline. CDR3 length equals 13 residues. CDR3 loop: CASSQEITGELFF. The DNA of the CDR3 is TGTGCCAGCAGCCAGGAAATCACCGGGGAGCTGTTTTTT.

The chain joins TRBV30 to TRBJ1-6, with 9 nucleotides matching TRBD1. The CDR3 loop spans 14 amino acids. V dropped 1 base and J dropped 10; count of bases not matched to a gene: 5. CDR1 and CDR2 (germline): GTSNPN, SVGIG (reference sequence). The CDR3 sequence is CAWSGDRVFSPLHF. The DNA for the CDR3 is TGTGCCTGGAGTGGGGACAGGGTATTCTCACCCCTCCACTTT.

The CDR3 DNA follows: TGTGCCAGCAGTTTTGGGAGCACTGAAGCTTTCTTT. This gives the protein CASSFGSTEAFF. This chain connects TRBV12-3 or TRBV12-4 to TRBJ1-1; D is unresolved. The CDR3 covers 12 residues. The V end was cut by 3 bases, the J end by 4 bases, with 6 bases between.

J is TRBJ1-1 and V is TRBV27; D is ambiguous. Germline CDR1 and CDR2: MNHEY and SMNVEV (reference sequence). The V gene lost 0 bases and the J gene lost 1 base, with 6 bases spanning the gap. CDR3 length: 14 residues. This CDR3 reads CASSLSRRNTEAFF. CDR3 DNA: TGTGCCAGCAGTTTATCACGGAGGAACACTGAAGCTTTCTTT.

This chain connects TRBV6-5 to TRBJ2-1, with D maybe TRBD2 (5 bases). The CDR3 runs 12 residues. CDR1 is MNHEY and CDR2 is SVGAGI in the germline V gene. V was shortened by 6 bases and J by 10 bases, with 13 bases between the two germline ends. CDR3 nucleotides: TGTGCCAGCAGGAGGGAGCTTCGGGAGCAGTTCTTC. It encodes CASRRELREQFF.

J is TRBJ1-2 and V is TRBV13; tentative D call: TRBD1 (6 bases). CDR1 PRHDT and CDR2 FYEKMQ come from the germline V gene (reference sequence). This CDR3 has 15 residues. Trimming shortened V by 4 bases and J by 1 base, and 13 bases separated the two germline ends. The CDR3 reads CASSSQGGFNYGYTF. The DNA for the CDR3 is TGTGCCAGCAGCTCACAAGGGGGATTTAACTATGGCTACACCTTC.

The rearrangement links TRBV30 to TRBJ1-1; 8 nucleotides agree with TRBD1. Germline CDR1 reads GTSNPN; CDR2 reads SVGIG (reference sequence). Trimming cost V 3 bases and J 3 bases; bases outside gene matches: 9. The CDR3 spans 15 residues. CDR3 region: CAWSLGQGGYTEAFF. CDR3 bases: TGTGCCTGGAGCCTAGGACAGGGAGGGTACACTGAAGCTTTCTTT.

The CDR3: CASSQVQGAGELFF. In DNA, the CDR3 is TGTGCCAGCAGCCAAGTTCAGGGGGCCGGGGAGCTGTTTTTT. J is TRBJ2-2 and V is TRBV3-1 (or the pseudogene TRBV3-2), with TRBD1 matching 7 bases. V shed 1 base and J 6 bases; nucleotides not matched to a gene: 2. The CDR3 spans 14 residues. The V gene's germline CDR1 is LGHDT and CDR2 YNNKEL (reference sequence).

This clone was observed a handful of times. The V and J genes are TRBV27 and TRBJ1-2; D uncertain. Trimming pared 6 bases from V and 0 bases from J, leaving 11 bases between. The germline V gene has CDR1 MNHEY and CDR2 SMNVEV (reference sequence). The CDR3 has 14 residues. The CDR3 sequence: CASSLKPTNYGYTF. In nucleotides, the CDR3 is TGTGCCAGCAGCCTAAAACCCACTAACTATGGCTACACCTTC.

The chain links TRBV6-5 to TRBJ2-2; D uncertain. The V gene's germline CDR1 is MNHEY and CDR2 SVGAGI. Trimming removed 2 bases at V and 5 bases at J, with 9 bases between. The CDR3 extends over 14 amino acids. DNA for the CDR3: TGTGCCAGCAGTTACACCACAGAAACCGGGGAGCTGTTTTTT. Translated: CASSYTTETGELFF.

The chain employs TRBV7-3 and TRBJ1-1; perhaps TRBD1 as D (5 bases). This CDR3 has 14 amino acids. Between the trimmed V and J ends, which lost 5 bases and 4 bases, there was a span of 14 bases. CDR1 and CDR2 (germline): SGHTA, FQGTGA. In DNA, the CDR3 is TGTGCCAGCAGCCTGGGGTGGCAGGGCACTGAAGCTTTCTTT. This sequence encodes CASSLGWQGTEAFF.

The CDR3 DNA follows: TGTGCCAGCAGTCTGAGCCTGACTAGTTCGAATGAGCAGTTCTTC. Translating it yields CASSLSLTSSNEQFF. V gene TRBV5-4 combines with J gene TRBJ2-1, with D perhaps matching TRBD2 (6 bases). Germline CDR1 SGHNT, CDR2 YYREEE (reference sequence). Trimming took off 5 bases at V and 7 bases at J, with 19 bases between the two ends. The CDR3 is made up of 15 amino acids.

The CDR3 DNA is TGTGCCAGCAGTGCAGGGGGCACAACAGATACGCAGTATTTT. Amino acids: CASSAGGTTDTQYF. This chain links TRBV11-2 with TRBJ2-3; 8 nucleotides agree with TRBD1. The CDR3 runs 14 residues. Germline trimming cut 6 bases from V and 3 bases from J; bases unmatched to any gene: 5. CDR1 and CDR2 from the germline V gene are SGHAT and FQNNGV. The complete variable domain, with remaining parts taken from reference TRBV11-2 and TRBJ2-3, reads EAGVAQSPRYKIIEKRQSVAFWCNPISGHATLYWYQQILGQGPKLLIQFQNNGVVDDSQLPKDRFSAERLKGVDSTLKIQPAKLEDSAVYLCASSAGGTTDTQYFGPGTRLTVL.

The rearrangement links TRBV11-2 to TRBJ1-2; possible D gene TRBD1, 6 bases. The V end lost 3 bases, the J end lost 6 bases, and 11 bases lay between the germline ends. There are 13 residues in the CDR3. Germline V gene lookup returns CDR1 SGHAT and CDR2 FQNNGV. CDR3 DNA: TGTGCCAGCAGCTTGCAACAGGGTAATGGCTACACCTTC. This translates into CASSLQQGNGYTF.